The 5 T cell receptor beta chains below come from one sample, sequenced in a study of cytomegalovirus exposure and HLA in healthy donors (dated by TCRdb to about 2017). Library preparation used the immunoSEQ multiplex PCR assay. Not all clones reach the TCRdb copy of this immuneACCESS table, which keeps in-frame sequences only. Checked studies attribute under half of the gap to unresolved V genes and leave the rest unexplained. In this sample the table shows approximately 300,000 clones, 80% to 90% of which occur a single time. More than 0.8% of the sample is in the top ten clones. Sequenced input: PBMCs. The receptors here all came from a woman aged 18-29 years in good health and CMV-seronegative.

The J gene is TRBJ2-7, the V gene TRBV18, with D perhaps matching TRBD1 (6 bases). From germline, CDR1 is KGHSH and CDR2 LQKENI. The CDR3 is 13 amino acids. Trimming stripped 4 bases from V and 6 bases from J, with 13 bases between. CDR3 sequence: CASSLLDSSEQYF. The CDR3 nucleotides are TGTGCCAGCTCACTGCTGGACAGCTCCGAGCAGTACTTC.

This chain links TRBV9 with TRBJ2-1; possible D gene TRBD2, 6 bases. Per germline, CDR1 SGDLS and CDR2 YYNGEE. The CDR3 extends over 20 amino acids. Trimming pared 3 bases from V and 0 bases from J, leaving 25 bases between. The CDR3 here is CASSAPFRLARESSYNEQFF. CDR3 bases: TGTGCCAGCAGCGCCCCCTTTCGGCTAGCGAGGGAGAGCTCCTACAATGAGCAGTTCTTC.

CDR3: CSVEDLNRDNEQFF. CDR3 DNA sequence: TGCAGCGTTGAAGATCTGAACAGGGACAATGAGCAGTTCTTC. V gene TRBV29-1 combines with J gene TRBJ2-1; D might be TRBD1 (6 bases). The CDR3 loop spans 14 amino acids. CDR1 and CDR2 (germline): SQVTM, ANQGSEA. Trimming stripped 0 bases from V and 5 bases from J, with 11 bases between.

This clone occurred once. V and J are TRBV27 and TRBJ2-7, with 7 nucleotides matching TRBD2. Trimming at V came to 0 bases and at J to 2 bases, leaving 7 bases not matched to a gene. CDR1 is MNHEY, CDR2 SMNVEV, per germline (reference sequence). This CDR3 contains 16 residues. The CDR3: CASSLSLASGTYEQYF. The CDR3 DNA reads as TGTGCCAGCAGTTTATCGCTGGCTAGCGGCACCTACGAGCAGTACTTC.

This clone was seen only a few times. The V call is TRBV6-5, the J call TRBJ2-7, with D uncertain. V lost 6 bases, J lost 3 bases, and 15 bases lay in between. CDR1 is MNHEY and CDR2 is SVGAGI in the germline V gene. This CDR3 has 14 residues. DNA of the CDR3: TGTGCCAGCAGGTACAGCGAACTTGTCTACGAGCAGTACTTC. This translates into CASRYSELVYEQYF.